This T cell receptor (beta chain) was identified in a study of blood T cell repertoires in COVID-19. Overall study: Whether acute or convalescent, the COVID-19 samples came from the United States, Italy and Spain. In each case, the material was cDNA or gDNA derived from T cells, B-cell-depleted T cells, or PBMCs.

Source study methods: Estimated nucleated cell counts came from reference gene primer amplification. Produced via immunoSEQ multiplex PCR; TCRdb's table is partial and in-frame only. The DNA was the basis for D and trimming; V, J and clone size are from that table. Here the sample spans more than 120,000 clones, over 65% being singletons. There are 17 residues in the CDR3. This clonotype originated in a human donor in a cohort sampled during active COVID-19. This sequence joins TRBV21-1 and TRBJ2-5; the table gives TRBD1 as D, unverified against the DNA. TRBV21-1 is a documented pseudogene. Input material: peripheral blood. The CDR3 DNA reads TGTGCCAGCAGCCCACCCCGGGACAGGGGGCGCGCAGAGACCCAGTACTTC. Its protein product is CASSPPRDRGRAETQYF.